This T cell receptor (beta chain) was identified in a study of neurological immune-mediated disorders. Germline-derived CDR1 and CDR2 are MRHNA and SNTAGT. The CDR3 loop spans 14 amino acids. V lost 0 bases and J lost 9, with 12 bases in between. TCRdb independently ran MiXCR on the 5' RACE reads; one entry per CDR3 protein. Found here are 30,000 to 35,000 distinct CDR3 sequences, less than 25% of them singletons; the top ten hold 25% to 30%. This clonotype was detected ten times or more. The chain uses TRBV6-4 and TRBJ1-5; D is unclear. The sequence came from a man aged 50-59 years with HTLV-1-associated myelopathy (HAM/TSP). The sequenced material came from CD4+ T cells from blood. For the CDR3, the DNA is TGTGCCAGCAGTGACTCCTTGGGGAGAGGGCCCCAGCATTTT. This gives the protein CASSDSLGRGPQHF.